A selection of T cell receptor beta chains follows, all from one sample in a study of control samples from healthy donors and cancer patients. Assay: immunoSEQ multiplex PCR; the TCRdb copy retains only in-frame clones and omits some. The sample lists roughly 150,000 clones, about 91% occurring once. The sequenced material came from blood. These receptors were taken from a man younger than 35 in good health. Each CDR3 is given with its conserved first and last residue. A D gene is named only where the DNA matches it firmly. Some rows mark clone size as missing; the rest say once, few, many or name a class of expanded clone.

clone_size j_call v_call d_call cdr3_aa cdr3_nt
- TRBJ1-2 TRBV28 - CASSPYRGDYGYTF TGTGCCAGCAGTCCCTACCGGGGGGACTATGGCTACACCTTC
- TRBJ2-3 TRBV5-1 - CASSLGQSTDTQYF TGCGCCAGCAGCTTGGGACAGTCCACAGATACGCAGTATTTT
- TRBJ2-3 TRBV11-2 - CASSLARGTDTQYF TGTGCCAGCAGCTTAGCGAGGGGGACAGATACGCAGTATTTT
- TRBJ1-6 TRBV9 TRBD1 CASSAGQAFSPLHF TGTGCCAGCAGCGCCGGACAGGCCTTTTCACCCCTCCACTTT
- TRBJ1-6 TRBV7-2 - CASSLGGIDNSPLHF TGTGCCAGCAGCTTAGGGGGTATCGATAATTCACCCCTCCACTTT
- TRBJ2-7 TRBV2 - CASSDQYYEQYF TGTGCCAGCAGTGACCAGTACTACGAGCAGTACTTC
- TRBJ1-2 TRBV27 - CASSFAGGTNYGYTF TGTGCCAGCAGTTTTGCCGGGGGCACTAACTATGGCTACACCTTC
- TRBJ1-4 TRBV28 - CASSSTGLGEKLFF TGTGCCAGCAGTTCCACAGGGTTGGGTGAAAAACTGTTTTTT
- TRBJ1-3 TRBV5-1 - CASSPASSGNTIYF TGCGCCAGCAGCCCGGCCTCCTCTGGAAACACCATATATTTT
- TRBJ2-1 TRBV7-9 - CASSFAGPSRNEQFF TGTGCCAGCAGCTTTGCGGGACCCAGTAGAAATGAGCAGTTCTTC
- TRBJ1-2 TRBV28 - CASTFSTKGLRNNYGYTF TGTGCCAGCACCTTCTCAACGAAGGGATTAAGGAATAACTATGGCTACACCTTC
- TRBJ2-5 TRBV4-3 - CASSQDGGYQETQYF TGCGCCAGCAGCCAAGATGGGGGGTACCAAGAGACCCAGTACTTC
- TRBJ1-1 TRBV7-9 - CASSLLGPGAEAFF TGTGCCAGCAGCTTACTAGGGCCGGGCGCTGAAGCTTTCTTT
- TRBJ2-2 TRBV6-4 - CASRRDSNTGELFF TGTGCCAGCAGGCGGGACAGTAACACCGGGGAGCTGTTTTTT
- TRBJ2-5 TRBV18 - CASSPPQAGQETQYF TGTGCCAGCTCACCACCTCAGGCAGGGCAAGAGACCCAGTACTTC
- TRBJ2-3 TRBV5-3 - CARSFNTDTQYF TGTGCCAGAAGCTTTAACACAGATACGCAGTATTTT
- TRBJ1-5 TRBV6-2/TRBV6-3 - CASSDSPHRLSQPQHF TGTGCCAGCAGTGATTCCCCTCACAGGCTCAGCCAGCCCCAGCATTTT
few TRBJ1-2 TRBV7-9 TRBD1 CASSLTGTGGLVDYGYTF TGTGCCAGCAGCTTAACCGGGACAGGGGGCTTAGTCGACTATGGCTACACCTTC
- TRBJ2-1 TRBV19 TRBD2 CASRGTSGESNEQFF TGTGCCAGCCGCGGGACTAGCGGGGAAAGCAATGAGCAGTTCTTC
once TRBJ2-7 TRBV6-1 - CASSEISVSGGYYEQYF TGTGCCAGCAGTGAAATTTCTGTTTCGGGCGGGTACTACGAGCAGTACTTC
- TRBJ1-6 TRBV11-1 - CASSSNGADSPLHF TGTGCCAGCAGCAGTAATGGTGCAGATTCACCCCTCCACTTT
- TRBJ1-5 TRBV9 - CASSVSGIGQPQHF TGTGCCAGCAGCGTATCTGGGATCGGGCAGCCCCAGCATTTT
- TRBJ2-4 TRBV7-2 TRBD1 CASSLVGQALAKNIQYF TGTGCCAGCAGCTTAGTTGGACAGGCTCTAGCCAAAAACATTCAGTACTTC
- TRBJ2-5 TRBV4-2 TRBD2 CASSQRSSGGGETQYF TGTGCCAGCAGCCAACGGTCAAGCGGGGGTGGGGAGACCCAGTACTTC
- TRBJ2-2 TRBV30 TRBD2 CAWSPGLATGELFF TGTGCCTGGAGTCCGGGACTAGCCACCGGGGAGCTGTTTTTT
- TRBJ2-7 TRBV9 TRBD1 CASSAPGQGETEQYF TGTGCCAGCAGCGCTCCGGGACAGGGGGAGACAGAGCAGTACTTC
- TRBJ1-6 TRBV5-6 - CASSLDQGFGSYNSPLHF TGTGCCAGCAGCTTGGATCAGGGATTCGGCTCCTATAATTCACCCCTCCACTTT
- TRBJ1-4 TRBV9 - CASSAGGGSEKLFF TGTGCCAGCAGCGCCGGTGGGGGAAGTGAAAAACTGTTTTTT
- TRBJ1-5 TRBV4-3 - CASSQERVRNQPQHF TGCGCCAGCAGCCAAGAGAGGGTACGCAATCAGCCCCAGCATTTT
- TRBJ2-5 TRBV9 TRBD2 CASSVGSGGTPKTQYF TGTGCCAGCAGCGTAGGTAGCGGGGGGACCCCGAAGACCCAGTACTTC
- TRBJ2-5 TRBV7-2 - CASSKPVQETQYF TGTGCCAGCAGCAAGCCAGTCCAAGAGACCCAGTACTTC
- TRBJ2-7 TRBV2 - CASYSGDGDYEQYF TGTGCCAGCTACAGTGGGGACGGTGACTACGAGCAGTACTTC
- TRBJ2-7 TRBV6-5 - CASNLRGDGDEQYF TGTGCCAGCAACTTAAGGGGTGACGGAGACGAGCAGTACTTC
- TRBJ2-7 TRBV7-9 TRBD2 CASSPSGGEQYF TGTGCCAGCAGCCCCTCGGGGGGCGAGCAGTACTTC
once TRBJ1-1 TRBV6-6 - CASSLDTEAFF TGTGCCAGCAGTTTAGACACTGAAGCTTTCTTT
- TRBJ1-5 TRBV6-6 - CASSYRSGGNQPQHF TGTGCCAGCAGTTACCGTTCAGGGGGCAATCAGCCCCAGCATTTT
- TRBJ2-7 TRBV7-8 - CASSPSGREQYF TGTGCCAGCAGCCCCAGTGGTCGAGAGCAGTACTTC
- TRBJ1-4 TRBV5-1 - CASAEDSVNEKLFF TGCGCCAGCGCAGAGGACAGCGTTAATGAAAAACTGTTTTTT
- TRBJ1-2 TRBV7-2 TRBD1 CASSSSGTGVERGYTF TGTGCCAGCAGCTCCTCCGGGACAGGGGTGGAGAGGGGCTACACCTTC
once TRBJ1-2 TRBV6-5 - CASSTTRAAGSGTF TGTGCCAGCAGCACGACCCGGGCCGCGGGAAGCGGCACCTTC
- TRBJ2-1 TRBV5-1 TRBD2 CASSPGGSSYNEQFF TGCGCCAGCAGCCCGGGGGGGAGCTCCTACAATGAGCAGTTCTTC
- TRBJ2-5 TRBV11-2 - CASSIQGYEQETQYF TGTGCCAGCAGCATCCAGGGGTATGAGCAAGAGACCCAGTACTTC
- TRBJ2-7 TRBV28 TRBD1 CASSLGDRGYEQYF TGTGCCAGCAGTTTAGGGGACAGGGGATACGAGCAGTACTTC
- TRBJ1-5 TRBV15 - CATSRDRDWSNQPQHF TGTGCCACCAGCAGAGACAGGGATTGGAGCAATCAGCCCCAGCATTTT
- TRBJ2-7 TRBV25-1 - CASRGNGTYYEQYF TGTGCCAGCAGAGGCAACGGGACTTATTACGAGCAGTACTTC
- TRBJ2-5 TRBV20-1 - CSAKEQETQYF TGCAGTGCAAAGGAACAAGAGACCCAGTACTTC
- TRBJ2-1 TRBV2 - CASSADGTYNEQFF TGTGCCAGCAGTGCCGACGGGACTTACAATGAGCAGTTCTTC
few TRBJ2-2 TRBV7-9 TRBD2 CASSSYPGLAAGELFF TGTGCCAGCAGCTCCTACCCCGGACTAGCAGCCGGGGAGCTGTTTTTT
many TRBJ2-7 TRBV7-8 TRBD1 CASRSPRTGVYEQYF TGTGCCAGCAGATCTCCTAGGACAGGGGTTTACGAGCAGTACTTC
- TRBJ2-5 TRBV21-1 - CASSNLGLAGPRETQYF TGTGCCAGCAGCAATCTCGGACTAGCGGGGCCTCGGGAGACCCAGTACTTC
- TRBJ1-1 TRBV19 - CASSPGHLQNTEAFF TGTGCCAGTAGCCCGGGACACCTTCAGAACACTGAAGCTTTCTTT
once TRBJ2-2 TRBV7-3 TRBD2 CASSLNSGGRELFF TGTGCCAGCAGCTTAAACAGCGGGGGACGCGAGCTGTTTTTT